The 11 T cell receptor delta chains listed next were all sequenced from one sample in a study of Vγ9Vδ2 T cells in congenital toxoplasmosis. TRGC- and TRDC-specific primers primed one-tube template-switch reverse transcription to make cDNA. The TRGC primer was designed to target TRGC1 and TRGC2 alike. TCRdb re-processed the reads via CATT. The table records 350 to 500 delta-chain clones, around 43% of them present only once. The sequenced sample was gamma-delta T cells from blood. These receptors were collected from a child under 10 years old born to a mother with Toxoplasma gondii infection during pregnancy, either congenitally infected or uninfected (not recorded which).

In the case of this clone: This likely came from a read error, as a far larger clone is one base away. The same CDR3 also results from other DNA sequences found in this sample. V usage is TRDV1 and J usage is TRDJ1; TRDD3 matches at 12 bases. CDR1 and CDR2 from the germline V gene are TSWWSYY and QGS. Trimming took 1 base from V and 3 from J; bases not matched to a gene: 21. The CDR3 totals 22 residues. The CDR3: CALGEPWRTSRLGDTRSDKLIF. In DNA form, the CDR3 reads TGTGCTCTTGGGGAACCTTGGAGAACGTCCAGGCTGGGGGATACGCGGTCCGATAAACTCATCTTT.

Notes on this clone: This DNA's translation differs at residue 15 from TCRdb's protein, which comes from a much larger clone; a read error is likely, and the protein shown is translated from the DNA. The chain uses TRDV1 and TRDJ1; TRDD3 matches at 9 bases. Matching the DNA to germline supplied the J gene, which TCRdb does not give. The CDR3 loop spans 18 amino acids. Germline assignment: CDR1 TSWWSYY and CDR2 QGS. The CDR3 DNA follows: TGTGCTCTTGGGGACTCTTCCCACTGGGGGACGAATGCCGATATACTCATCTTT. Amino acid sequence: CALGDSSHWGTNADILIF.

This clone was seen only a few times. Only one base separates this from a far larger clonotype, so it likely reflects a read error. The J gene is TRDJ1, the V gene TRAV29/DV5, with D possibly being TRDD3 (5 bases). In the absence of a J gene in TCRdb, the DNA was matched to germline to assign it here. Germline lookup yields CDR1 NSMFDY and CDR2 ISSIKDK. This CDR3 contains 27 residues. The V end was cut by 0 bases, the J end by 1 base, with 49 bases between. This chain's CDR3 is CAASASGSKRSGDQTGALVGFTDKLIF. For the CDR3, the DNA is TGTGCAGCAAGCGCGAGCGGTTCCAAAAGAAGTGGGGACCAGACCGGAGCTTTAGTGGGATTCACCGATAAACTCATCTTT.

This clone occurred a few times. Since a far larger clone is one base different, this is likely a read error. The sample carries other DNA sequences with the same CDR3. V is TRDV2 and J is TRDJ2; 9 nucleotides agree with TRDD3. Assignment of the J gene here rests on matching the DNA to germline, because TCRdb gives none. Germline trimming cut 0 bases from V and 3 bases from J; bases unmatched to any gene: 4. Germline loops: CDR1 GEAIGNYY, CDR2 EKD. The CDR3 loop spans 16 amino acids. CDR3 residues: CACDTVGDTLTAQLFF. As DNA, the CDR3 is TGTGCCTGTGACACCGTTGGGGATACGCTGACAGCACAACTCTTCTTT.

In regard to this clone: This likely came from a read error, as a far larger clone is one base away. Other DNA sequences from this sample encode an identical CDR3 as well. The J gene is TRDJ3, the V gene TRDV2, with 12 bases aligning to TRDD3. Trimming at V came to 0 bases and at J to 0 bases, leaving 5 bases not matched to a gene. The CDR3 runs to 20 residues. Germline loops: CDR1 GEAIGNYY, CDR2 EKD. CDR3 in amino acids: CACDTGWGIRSSWDTRQMFF. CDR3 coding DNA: TGTGCCTGTGACACCGGCTGGGGGATACGTAGCTCCTGGGACACCCGACAGATGTTTTTC.

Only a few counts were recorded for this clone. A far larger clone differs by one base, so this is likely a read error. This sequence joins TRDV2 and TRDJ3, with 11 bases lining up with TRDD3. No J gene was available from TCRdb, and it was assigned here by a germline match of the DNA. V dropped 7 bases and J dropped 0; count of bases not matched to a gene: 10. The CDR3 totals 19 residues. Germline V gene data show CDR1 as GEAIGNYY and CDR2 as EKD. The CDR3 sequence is CAWDPLTGGYSWDTRQMFF. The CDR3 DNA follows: TGTGCCTGGGACCCCCTTACTGGGGGATACTCCTGGGACACCCGACAGATGTTTTTC.

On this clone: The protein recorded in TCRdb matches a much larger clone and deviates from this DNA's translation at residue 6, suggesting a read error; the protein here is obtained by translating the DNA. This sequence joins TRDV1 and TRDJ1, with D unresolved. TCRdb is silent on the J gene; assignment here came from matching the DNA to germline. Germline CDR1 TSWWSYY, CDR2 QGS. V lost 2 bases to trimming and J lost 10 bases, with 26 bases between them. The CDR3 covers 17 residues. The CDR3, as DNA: TGTGCTCTTGGGGAATACTTGGTGACAGACCCCGCCGTTGGACTCATCTTT. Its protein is CALGEYLVTDPAVGLIF.

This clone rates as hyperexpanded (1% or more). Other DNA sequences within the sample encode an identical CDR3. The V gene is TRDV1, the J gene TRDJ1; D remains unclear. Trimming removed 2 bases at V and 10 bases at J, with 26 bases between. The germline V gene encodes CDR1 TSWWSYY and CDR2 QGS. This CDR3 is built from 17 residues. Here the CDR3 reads CALGEFLVTDPAVGLIF. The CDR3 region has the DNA TGTGCTCTTGGGGAATTCTTGGTGACAGACCCCGCCGTTGGACTCATCTTT.

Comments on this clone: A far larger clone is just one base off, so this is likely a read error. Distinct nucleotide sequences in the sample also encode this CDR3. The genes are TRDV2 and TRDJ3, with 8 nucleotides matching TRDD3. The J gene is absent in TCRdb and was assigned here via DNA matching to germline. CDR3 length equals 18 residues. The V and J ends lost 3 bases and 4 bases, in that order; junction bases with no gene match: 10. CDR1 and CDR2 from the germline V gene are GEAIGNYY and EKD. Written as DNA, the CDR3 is TGTGCCTGTGACCTTACTGGGGGCCGCTCATGGGACACCCGACAGATGTTTTTC. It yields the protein CACDLTGGRSWDTRQMFF.

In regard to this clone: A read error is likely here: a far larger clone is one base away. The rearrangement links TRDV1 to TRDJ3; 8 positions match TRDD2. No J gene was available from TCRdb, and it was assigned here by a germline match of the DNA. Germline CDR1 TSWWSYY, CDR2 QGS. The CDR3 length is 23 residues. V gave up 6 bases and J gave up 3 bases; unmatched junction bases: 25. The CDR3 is CALGAGLPNIWGLVYWDTRQMFF. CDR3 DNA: TGTGCTCTTGGTGCCGGCCTTCCTAATATATGGGGGTTAGTGTACTGGGACACCCGACAGATGTTTTTC.

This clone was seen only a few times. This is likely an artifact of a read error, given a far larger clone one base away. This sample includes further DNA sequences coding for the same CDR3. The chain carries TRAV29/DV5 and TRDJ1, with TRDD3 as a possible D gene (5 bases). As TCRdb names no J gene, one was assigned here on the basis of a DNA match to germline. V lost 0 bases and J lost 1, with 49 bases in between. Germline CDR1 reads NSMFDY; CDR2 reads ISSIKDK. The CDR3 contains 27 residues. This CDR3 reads CAASASGSKRSGAQTGALVGFTDKLIF. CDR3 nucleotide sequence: TGTGCAGCAAGCGCGAGCGGGTCCAAAAGAAGTGGGGCCCAGACCGGAGCTTTAGTGGGATTCACCGATAAACTCATCTTT.